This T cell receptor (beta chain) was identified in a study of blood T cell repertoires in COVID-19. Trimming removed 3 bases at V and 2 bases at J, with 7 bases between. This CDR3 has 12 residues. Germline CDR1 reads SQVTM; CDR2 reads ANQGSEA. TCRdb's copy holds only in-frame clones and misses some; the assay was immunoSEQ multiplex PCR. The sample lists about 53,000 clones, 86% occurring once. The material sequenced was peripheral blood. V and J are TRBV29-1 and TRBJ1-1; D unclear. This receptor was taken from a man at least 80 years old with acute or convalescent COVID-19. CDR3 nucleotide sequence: TGCAGCGTTGAGCGGCCCAACACTGAAGCTTTCTTT. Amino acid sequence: CSVERPNTEAFF.